A single T cell receptor (beta chain) is shown here with its context. This sample is drawn from a study of blood T cell repertoires in COVID-19. Turning to the study itself: COVID-19 samples from acute and convalescent phases originated in the United States, Italy and Spain. T cells, B-cell-depleted T cells, or PBMCs provided the cDNA or gDNA that served as material.

The V gene's germline CDR1 is LGHDT and CDR2 YNNKEL (reference sequence). The trim removed 0 bases at V and 1 base at J, leaving 5 bases unmatched. The CDR3 runs 17 residues. Per the original methods: By means of reference gene primer amplification, nucleated cell counts were estimated. The table came from immunoSEQ multiplex PCR; TCRdb's copy has only in-frame clones and leaves some out. Clone size and V and J calls were adopted from that table, with D and trimming inferred from the DNA. The sample shows 270,000 or so clones, 80% to 90% of them seen only once. The material sequenced was peripheral blood. The sequence was collected from a woman aged 25-40 years with active or convalescent COVID-19. V and J are TRBV3-1 (or the pseudogene TRBV3-2) and TRBJ2-2, with 7 nucleotides matching TRBD1. CDR3 bases: TGTGCCAGCAGCCAAGACGGAGGACAGGAGAACACCGGGGAGCTGTTTTTT. Amino acid sequence: CASSQDGGQENTGELFF.